This is a list of T cell receptor beta chains from one sample in a study of T cell responses to AZD1222 COVID-19 vaccine. Profiling relied on immunoSEQ multiplex PCR, and the TCRdb table lists in-frame clones only, not all of them. The sample has 130,000 or so clones; around 94% are singletons. The starting material was peripheral blood, obtained on day 0 of AZD1222 vaccination. The receptor source for this set is an adult in good health. CDR3s include the opening cysteine and the closing phenylalanine or tryptophan. The D gene is left open where the match is weak. Some rows mark clone size as missing; the rest say once, few, many or name a class of expanded clone.

v_call: TRBV5-4
clone_size: .
d_call: .
j_call: TRBJ1-2
cdr3_aa: CASSADPTRRNYGYTF
cdr3_nt: TGTGCCAGCAGCGCGGACCCAACGAGGAGGAACTATGGCTACACCTTC

v_call: TRBV29-1
clone_size: .
d_call: .
j_call: TRBJ1-3
cdr3_aa: CSVGASSGNTIYF
cdr3_nt: TGCAGCGTTGGTGCCAGCTCTGGAAACACCATATATTTT

v_call: TRBV15
clone_size: .
d_call: .
j_call: TRBJ1-1
cdr3_aa: CATSRRRQGTEAFF
cdr3_nt: TGTGCCACCAGCCGACGACGCCAGGGCACTGAAGCTTTCTTT

v_call: TRBV6-1
clone_size: .
d_call: TRBD2
j_call: TRBJ2-7
cdr3_aa: CASSEVGGSEQYF
cdr3_nt: TGTGCCAGCAGTGAAGTGGGAGGGTCCGAGCAGTACTTC

v_call: TRBV28
clone_size: .
d_call: .
j_call: TRBJ2-7
cdr3_aa: CASSSSSSYEQYF
cdr3_nt: TGTGCCAGCAGTTCCTCCTCGTCCTACGAGCAGTACTTC

v_call: TRBV4-2
clone_size: .
d_call: TRBD1
j_call: TRBJ2-2
cdr3_aa: CASSQVKTGGAGNTGELFF
cdr3_nt: TGTGCCAGCAGCCAAGTGAAGACAGGGGGCGCGGGGAACACCGGGGAGCTGTTTTTT

v_call: TRBV5-4
clone_size: .
d_call: TRBD2
j_call: TRBJ2-1
cdr3_aa: CASSAPGLDYNEQFF
cdr3_nt: TGTGCCAGCAGCGCACCGGGACTAGACTACAATGAGCAGTTCTTC

v_call: TRBV5-8
clone_size: .
d_call: TRBD1
j_call: TRBJ1-2
cdr3_aa: CASSLGTGGTSSNYGYTF
cdr3_nt: TGTGCCAGCAGCTTGGGGACAGGGGGAACCTCGAGTAACTATGGCTACACCTTC

v_call: TRBV4-2
clone_size: .
d_call: .
j_call: TRBJ2-1
cdr3_aa: CASSLRVINEQFF
cdr3_nt: TGTGCCAGCAGCCTCAGGGTTATCAATGAGCAGTTCTTC

v_call: TRBV18
clone_size: .
d_call: .
j_call: TRBJ2-5
cdr3_aa: CASSPLGTSYQETQYF
cdr3_nt: TGTGCCAGCTCACCATTGGGGACATCGTACCAAGAGACCCAGTACTTC

v_call: TRBV6-5
clone_size: .
d_call: TRBD2
j_call: TRBJ2-5
cdr3_aa: CASRGDARGAQYF
cdr3_nt: TGTGCCAGCAGGGGTGACGCCCGGGGGGCCCAGTACTTC

v_call: TRBV27
clone_size: .
d_call: TRBD2
j_call: TRBJ2-3
cdr3_aa: CASSLLGGGATDTQYF
cdr3_nt: TGTGCCAGCAGTTTATTGGGCGGGGGAGCCACAGATACGCAGTATTTT

v_call: TRBV7-9
clone_size: .
d_call: .
j_call: TRBJ1-5
cdr3_aa: CASSLVGYNQPQHF
cdr3_nt: TGTGCCAGCAGCTTAGTAGGGTACAATCAGCCCCAGCATTTT

v_call: TRBV30
clone_size: .
d_call: .
j_call: TRBJ1-2
cdr3_aa: CAWSPYAYGGYTF
cdr3_nt: TGTGCCTGGAGCCCCTATGCATACGGAGGCTACACCTTC

v_call: TRBV29-1
clone_size: .
d_call: TRBD1
j_call: TRBJ1-2
cdr3_aa: CSVERDRGYGYTF
cdr3_nt: TGCAGCGTTGAAAGGGACAGGGGGTATGGCTACACCTTC

v_call: TRBV18
clone_size: .
d_call: TRBD2
j_call: TRBJ2-1
cdr3_aa: CASSLNSGLAAYNEQFF
cdr3_nt: TGTGCCAGCTCACTGAACTCGGGACTAGCGGCCTACAATGAGCAGTTCTTC

v_call: TRBV5-1
clone_size: once
d_call: TRBD1
j_call: TRBJ2-1
cdr3_aa: CASSLGGTGVPNEQFF
cdr3_nt: TGCGCCAGCAGCTTGGGCGGGACAGGGGTCCCGAATGAGCAGTTCTTC

v_call: TRBV18
clone_size: .
d_call: TRBD1
j_call: TRBJ2-3
cdr3_aa: CASSPTGQGADTQYF
cdr3_nt: TGTGCCAGCTCACCTACGGGACAGGGGGCAGATACGCAGTATTTT

v_call: TRBV30
clone_size: .
d_call: .
j_call: TRBJ2-6
cdr3_aa: CAWSATPGANVLTF
cdr3_nt: TGTGCCTGGAGTGCGACACCTGGGGCCAACGTCCTGACTTTC

v_call: TRBV9
clone_size: .
d_call: TRBD1
j_call: TRBJ2-2
cdr3_aa: CASSVVGQGLIGELFF
cdr3_nt: TGTGCCAGCAGCGTAGTAGGACAGGGATTGATCGGGGAGCTGTTTTTT

v_call: TRBV7-9
clone_size: .
d_call: TRBD1
j_call: TRBJ1-4
cdr3_aa: CASSYPGTEDLFF
cdr3_nt: TGTGCCAGCAGCTACCCCGGGACAGAAGATCTGTTTTTT

v_call: TRBV19
clone_size: .
d_call: .
j_call: TRBJ2-7
cdr3_aa: CASSIGSAGSYEQYF
cdr3_nt: TGTGCCAGTAGTATAGGGTCGGCAGGGTCCTACGAGCAGTACTTC

v_call: TRBV3-1/TRBV3-2
clone_size: .
d_call: .
j_call: TRBJ2-3
cdr3_aa: CASSQAQTQYF
cdr3_nt: TGTGCCAGCAGCCAAGCCCAGACGCAGTATTTT

v_call: TRBV7-9
clone_size: once
d_call: .
j_call: TRBJ2-3
cdr3_aa: CASSWDSTDTQYF
cdr3_nt: TGTGCCAGCAGCTGGGATAGCACAGATACGCAGTATTTT

v_call: TRBV7-2
clone_size: .
d_call: TRBD2
j_call: TRBJ2-1
cdr3_aa: CASSLAPGLAGANEQFF
cdr3_nt: TGTGCCAGCAGCTTAGCCCCGGGACTAGCGGGAGCAAATGAGCAGTTCTTC

v_call: TRBV4-2
clone_size: .
d_call: .
j_call: TRBJ2-5
cdr3_aa: CASSQGGRGDPYQETQYF
cdr3_nt: TGTGCCAGCAGCCAAGGCGGTCGGGGCGATCCCTACCAAGAGACCCAGTACTTC

v_call: TRBV7-3
clone_size: few
d_call: .
j_call: TRBJ1-3
cdr3_aa: CASSRGGPGNTIYF
cdr3_nt: TGTGCCAGCAGCCGTGGTGGGCCTGGAAACACCATATATTTT

v_call: TRBV18
clone_size: .
d_call: TRBD1
j_call: TRBJ1-5
cdr3_aa: CASSLADRANQPQHF
cdr3_nt: TGTGCCAGCTCACTAGCGGACAGGGCCAATCAGCCCCAGCATTTT

v_call: TRBV29-1
clone_size: .
d_call: .
j_call: TRBJ1-2
cdr3_aa: CSVGEGGLGYTF
cdr3_nt: TGCAGCGTTGGAGAGGGGGGGCTTGGCTACACCTTC

v_call: TRBV2
clone_size: .
d_call: .
j_call: TRBJ1-2
cdr3_aa: CASSEEAYGYTF
cdr3_nt: TGTGCCAGCAGTGAAGAAGCCTATGGCTACACCTTC

v_call: TRBV2
clone_size: .
d_call: .
j_call: TRBJ1-5
cdr3_aa: CASTRRINQPQHF
cdr3_nt: TGTGCCAGCACCAGACGGATCAATCAGCCCCAGCATTTT

v_call: TRBV5-6
clone_size: .
d_call: TRBD1
j_call: TRBJ1-5
cdr3_aa: CASSRRTGSDSRNQPQHF
cdr3_nt: TGTGCCAGCAGCCGCCGGACAGGTAGTGACTCGCGCAATCAGCCCCAGCATTTT

v_call: TRBV7-6
clone_size: .
d_call: .
j_call: TRBJ2-1
cdr3_aa: CASSGWGNEQFF
cdr3_nt: TGTGCCAGCAGCGGGTGGGGCAATGAGCAGTTCTTC

v_call: TRBV7-9
clone_size: .
d_call: .
j_call: TRBJ1-2
cdr3_aa: CASSLTGFGPDYGYTF
cdr3_nt: TGTGCCAGCAGCTTAACAGGGTTTGGTCCTGACTATGGCTACACCTTC

v_call: TRBV7-2
clone_size: few
d_call: .
j_call: TRBJ1-2
cdr3_aa: CASSSRGDTF
cdr3_nt: TGTGCCAGCAGCTCCCGTGGGGACACCTTC

v_call: TRBV29-1
clone_size: .
d_call: .
j_call: TRBJ2-3
cdr3_aa: CSVPSRAGWEDTQYF
cdr3_nt: TGCAGCGTCCCGTCGCGGGCAGGGTGGGAAGATACGCAGTATTTT

v_call: TRBV19
clone_size: .
d_call: .
j_call: TRBJ1-4
cdr3_aa: CASSKTAATNEKLFF
cdr3_nt: TGTGCCAGTAGTAAGACAGCTGCAACTAATGAAAAACTGTTTTTT

v_call: TRBV4-3
clone_size: .
d_call: TRBD2
j_call: TRBJ2-1
cdr3_aa: CASSQDGASGGGDEQFF
cdr3_nt: TGCGCCAGCAGCCAAGATGGGGCTAGCGGGGGAGGCGATGAGCAGTTCTTC

v_call: TRBV5-6
clone_size: .
d_call: TRBD1
j_call: TRBJ1-2
cdr3_aa: CASSLDRDGVTF
cdr3_nt: TGTGCCAGCAGCCTCGACAGGGACGGAGTGACCTTC

v_call: TRBV7-2
clone_size: .
d_call: .
j_call: TRBJ2-7
cdr3_aa: CASSLMARYEQYF
cdr3_nt: TGTGCCAGCAGCTTAATGGCTCGCTACGAGCAGTACTTC

v_call: TRBV3-1/TRBV3-2
clone_size: .
d_call: TRBD2
j_call: TRBJ2-3
cdr3_aa: CASSQVWGLAGGPSTDTQYF
cdr3_nt: TGTGCCAGCAGCCAAGTCTGGGGACTAGCGGGAGGGCCGAGCACAGATACGCAGTATTTT

v_call: TRBV6-5
clone_size: .
d_call: .
j_call: TRBJ2-7
cdr3_aa: CASSPGGGDEQYF
cdr3_nt: TGTGCCAGCAGTCCGGGAGGGGGCGACGAGCAGTACTTC

v_call: TRBV11-1
clone_size: .
d_call: .
j_call: TRBJ1-1
cdr3_aa: CASSLRRGTEAFF
cdr3_nt: TGTGCCAGCAGCCTCCGTCGAGGCACTGAAGCTTTCTTT

v_call: TRBV7-8
clone_size: .
d_call: .
j_call: TRBJ1-1
cdr3_aa: CASSRSGNTEAFF
cdr3_nt: TGTGCCAGCAGCCGAAGCGGGAACACTGAAGCTTTCTTT

v_call: TRBV7-8
clone_size: .
d_call: .
j_call: TRBJ2-7
cdr3_aa: CASSLDVLPRNEQYF
cdr3_nt: TGTGCCAGCAGCTTAGATGTCCTACCTCGAAACGAGCAGTACTTC

v_call: TRBV27
clone_size: .
d_call: .
j_call: TRBJ2-1
cdr3_aa: CASRGGRLYNEQFF
cdr3_nt: TGTGCCAGCAGAGGCGGTAGACTGTACAATGAGCAGTTCTTC

v_call: TRBV5-8
clone_size: .
d_call: .
j_call: TRBJ2-7
cdr3_aa: CASSLAVYEQYF
cdr3_nt: TGTGCCAGCAGCTTGGCTGTCTACGAGCAGTACTTC

v_call: TRBV30
clone_size: .
d_call: .
j_call: TRBJ1-6
cdr3_aa: CAWSVMGSYNSPLHF
cdr3_nt: TGTGCCTGGAGTGTCATGGGATCATATAATTCACCCCTCCACTTT

v_call: TRBV15
clone_size: .
d_call: .
j_call: TRBJ2-3
cdr3_aa: CATSRDPFTDTQYF
cdr3_nt: TGTGCCACCAGCAGAGATCCTTTTACAGATACGCAGTATTTT

v_call: TRBV19
clone_size: few
d_call: .
j_call: TRBJ1-5
cdr3_aa: CAGGYNQPQHF
cdr3_nt: TGTGCCGGAGGATATAATCAGCCCCAGCATTTT

v_call: TRBV6-5
clone_size: .
d_call: .
j_call: TRBJ2-7
cdr3_aa: CASSRARISYEQYF
cdr3_nt: TGTGCCAGCAGCCGGGCCCGGATCTCCTACGAGCAGTACTTC

v_call: TRBV6-5
clone_size: few
d_call: TRBD1
j_call: TRBJ1-1
cdr3_aa: CASTKTGMSTEAFF
cdr3_nt: TGTGCCAGTACTAAGACAGGGATGTCGACTGAAGCTTTCTTT

v_call: TRBV28
clone_size: .
d_call: TRBD1
j_call: TRBJ1-2
cdr3_aa: CASRDSLGQGYTF
cdr3_nt: TGTGCCAGTCGGGACAGCTTAGGGCAGGGCTACACCTTC

v_call: TRBV2
clone_size: .
d_call: .
j_call: TRBJ1-2
cdr3_aa: CASSGGGTSNYGYTF
cdr3_nt: TGTGCCAGCAGTGGAGGCGGGACGTCGAACTATGGCTACACCTTC

v_call: TRBV24-1
clone_size: few
d_call: .
j_call: TRBJ1-5
cdr3_aa: CATVGKGSYSNQPQHF
cdr3_nt: TGTGCCACCGTGGGGAAGGGATCATATAGCAATCAGCCCCAGCATTTT

v_call: TRBV19
clone_size: .
d_call: .
j_call: TRBJ1-1
cdr3_aa: CASSIEWQNTEAFF
cdr3_nt: TGTGCCAGTAGTATAGAATGGCAGAACACTGAAGCTTTCTTT

v_call: TRBV6-2/TRBV6-3
clone_size: .
d_call: TRBD2
j_call: TRBJ2-7
cdr3_aa: CASSYGPSGSYEQYF
cdr3_nt: TGTGCCAGCAGTTATGGCCCTAGCGGGAGTTACGAGCAGTACTTC

v_call: TRBV28
clone_size: .
d_call: .
j_call: TRBJ1-5
cdr3_aa: CASSLPYSNQPQHF
cdr3_nt: TGTGCCAGCAGTTTACCTTATAGCAATCAGCCCCAGCATTTT

v_call: TRBV21-1
clone_size: .
d_call: .
j_call: TRBJ1-2
cdr3_aa: CASKGTDFYGYTF
cdr3_nt: TGTGCCAGCAAAGGGACCGACTTCTATGGCTACACCTTC

v_call: TRBV24-1
clone_size: .
d_call: .
j_call: TRBJ1-2
cdr3_aa: CATSDQYGYTF
cdr3_nt: TGTGCCACCAGTGACCAATATGGCTACACCTTC